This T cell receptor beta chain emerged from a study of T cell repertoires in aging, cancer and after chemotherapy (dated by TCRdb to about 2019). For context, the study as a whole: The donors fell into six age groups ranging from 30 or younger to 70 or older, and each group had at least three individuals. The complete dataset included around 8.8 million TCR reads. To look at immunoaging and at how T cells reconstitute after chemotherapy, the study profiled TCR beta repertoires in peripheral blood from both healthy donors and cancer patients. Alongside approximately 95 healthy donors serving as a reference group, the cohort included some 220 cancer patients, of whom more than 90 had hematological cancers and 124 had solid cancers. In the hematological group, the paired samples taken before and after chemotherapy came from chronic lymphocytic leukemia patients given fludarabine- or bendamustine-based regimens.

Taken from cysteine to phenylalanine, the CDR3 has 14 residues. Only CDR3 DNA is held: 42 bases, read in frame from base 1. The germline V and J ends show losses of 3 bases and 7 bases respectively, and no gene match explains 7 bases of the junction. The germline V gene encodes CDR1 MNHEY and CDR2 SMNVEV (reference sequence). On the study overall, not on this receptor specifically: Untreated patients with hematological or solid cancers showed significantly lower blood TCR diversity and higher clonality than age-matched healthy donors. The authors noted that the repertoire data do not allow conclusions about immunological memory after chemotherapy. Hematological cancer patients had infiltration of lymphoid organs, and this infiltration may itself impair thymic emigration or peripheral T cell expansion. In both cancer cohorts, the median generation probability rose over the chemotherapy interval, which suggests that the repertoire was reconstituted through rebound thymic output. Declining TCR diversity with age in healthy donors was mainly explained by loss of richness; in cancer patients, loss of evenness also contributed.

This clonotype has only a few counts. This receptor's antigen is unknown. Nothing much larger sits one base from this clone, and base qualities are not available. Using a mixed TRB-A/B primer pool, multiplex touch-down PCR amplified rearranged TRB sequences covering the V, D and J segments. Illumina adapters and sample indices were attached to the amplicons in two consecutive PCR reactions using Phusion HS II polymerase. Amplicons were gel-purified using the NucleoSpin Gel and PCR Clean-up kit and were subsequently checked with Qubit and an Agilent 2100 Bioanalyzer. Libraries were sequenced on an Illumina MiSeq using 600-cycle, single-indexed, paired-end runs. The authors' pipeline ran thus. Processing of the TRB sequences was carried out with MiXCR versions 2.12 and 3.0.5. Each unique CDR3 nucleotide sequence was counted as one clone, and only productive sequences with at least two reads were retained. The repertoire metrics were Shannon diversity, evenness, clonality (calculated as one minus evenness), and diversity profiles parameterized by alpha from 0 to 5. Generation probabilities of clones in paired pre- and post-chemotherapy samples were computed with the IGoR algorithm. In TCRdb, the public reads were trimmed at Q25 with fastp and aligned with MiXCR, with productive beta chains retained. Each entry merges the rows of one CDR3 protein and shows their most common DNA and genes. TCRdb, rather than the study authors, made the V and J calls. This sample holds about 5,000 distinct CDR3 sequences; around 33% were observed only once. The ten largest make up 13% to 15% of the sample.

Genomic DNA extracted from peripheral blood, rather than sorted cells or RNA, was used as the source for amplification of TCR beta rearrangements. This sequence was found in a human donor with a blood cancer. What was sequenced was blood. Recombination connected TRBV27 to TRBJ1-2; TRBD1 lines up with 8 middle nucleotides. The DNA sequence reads TGTGCCAGCAGTTTTCGGACAGGGCAAGGTGGCTACACCTTC. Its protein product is CASSFRTGQGGYTF.